The clone carrying this TCR beta chain appeared a few times. The sample is drawn from a study of response to subunit inactivated influenza vaccine. The germline V and J ends were trimmed by 3 bases and 0 bases, with 19 bases remaining between them. Germline CDR1 is SGHDT and CDR2 is YYEEEE. This CDR3 is 18 amino acids long. TCRdb re-called the RT-PCR reads through MiXCR, storing one row per CDR3 protein. Of roughly 290,000 distinct CDR3 sequences listed, roughly 22% are singletons. This receptor was obtained from a man in his fifties or sixties who received an inactivated influenza vaccine. The material sequenced was PBMCs from blood, taken approximately 22 months after vaccination. The rearrangement links TRBV5-6 to TRBJ1-3; TRBD1 might be the D (5 bases). CDR3 DNA sequence: TGTGCCAGCAGCTCACGAGGGGCAGGACTGCTCTCTGGAAACACCATATATTTT. Translated: CASSSRGAGLLSGNTIYF.